This entry lists 26 T cell receptor beta chains sequenced from one sample in a study of blood T cell repertoires in COVID-19. Produced via immunoSEQ multiplex PCR; TCRdb's table is partial and in-frame only. The table includes some 330,000 clones, just under 90% detected once. The sequenced material came from peripheral blood. The receptors here all came from a woman aged 25 to 39 with COVID-19, enrolled during active disease.

The rearrangement joins TRBV19 to TRBJ1-2; D may be TRBD1 (6 bases). Germline V CDR1 and CDR2: LNHDA, SQIVND (reference sequence). Trimming stripped 5 bases from V and 8 bases from J, with 15 bases between. The CDR3 loop spans 13 amino acids. The CDR3 DNA reads as TGTGCCAGTAGTCAACAGGGCCTAGGAGGCTACACCTTC. This sequence encodes CASSQQGLGGYTF. The full variable domain, with the rest looked up from reference TRBV19 and TRBJ1-2, is DGGITQSPKYLFRKEGQNVTLSCEQNLNHDAMYWYRQDPGQGLRLIYYSQIVNDFQKGDIAEGYSVSREKKESFPLTVTSAQKNPTAFYLCASSQQGLGGYTFGSGTRLTVV.

CDR3 coding DNA: TGTGCCAGCAGCCGGGACCCACAGGGATCTAACTATGGCTACACCTTC. It encodes CASSRDPQGSNYGYTF. The chain carries TRBV5-4 and TRBJ1-2; TRBD1 might be the D (6 bases). The CDR3 is 16 residues long. V shed 4 bases and J shed 0 bases, with 16 bases lying between them. Germline CDR1 reads SGHNT; CDR2 reads YYREEE (reference sequence).

The gene calls are TRBV10-3 and TRBJ2-5, with D maybe TRBD2 (6 bases). The ends were cut back, 3 bases at V and 5 bases at J, with 10 bases in the middle. This CDR3 region has 13 residues. The V gene's germline CDR1 is ENHRY and CDR2 SYGVKD. CDR3 amino acids: CAISELALETQYF. The CDR3 DNA reads TGTGCCATCAGTGAACTAGCTCTCGAGACCCAGTACTTC.

This clone was found once. V is TRBV18 and J is TRBJ2-3, with D possibly TRBD2 on 6 matching bases. CDR3 length: 15 residues. The V end was cut by 5 bases, the J end by 5 bases, with 17 bases between. The germline gives CDR1 KGHSH, CDR2 LQKENI. CDR3 in amino acids: CASSGGTENQDTQYF. In nucleotides, the CDR3 is TGTGCCAGCTCAGGGGGGACTGAGAATCAAGATACGCAGTATTTT.

This chain connects TRBV28 to TRBJ1-4, with 9 bases that match TRBD1. Germline values: CDR1 MDHEN, CDR2 SYDVKM. The V segment lost 5 bases and the J segment 5 bases; nucleotides outside the gene matches: 6. The CDR3 has 15 amino acids. The CDR3 DNA reads as TGTGCCAGCAGTACGACCGGGACAGGGAATGAAAAACTGTTTTTT. Its translation: CASSTTGTGNEKLFF. Combining the CDR3 with reference TRBV28 and TRBJ1-4 gives the whole variable domain DVKVTQSSRYLVKRTGEKVFLECVQDMDHENMFWYRQDPGLGLRLIYFSYDVKMKEKGDIPEGYSVSREKKERFSLILESASTNQTSMYLCASSTTGTGNEKLFFGSGTQLSVL.

As regards this clone: At one boundary the junction diverges from the germline segment, which might be a read error. The rearrangement joins TRBV19 to TRBJ2-1; TRBD2 is a possible D gene (5 bases). CDR1 and CDR2 (germline): LNHDA, SQIVND (reference sequence). The CDR3 has 11 amino acids. This CDR3 reads CASRIANEQFF. CDR3 DNA sequence: TGTGCCAGTAGAATAGCGAATGAGCAGTTCTTC.

The rearrangement links TRBV7-3 to TRBJ2-3; D gene unclear. Germline assignment: CDR1 SGHTA and CDR2 FQGTGA. Trimming took off 4 bases at V and 6 bases at J, with 11 bases between the two ends. This CDR3 is 13 amino acids long. The CDR3 coding sequence is TGTGCCAGCAGCTCCCAGCCTAGGGATACGCAGTATTTT. Protein product: CASSSQPRDTQYF.

This clone was observed a few times. This chain connects TRBV6-5 to TRBJ1-3; 8 nucleotides agree with TRBD1. Looked up from germline, CDR1 is MNHEY and CDR2 is SVGAGI. The CDR3 sequence is 14 residues long. The junction had 8 bases not matched to a gene; V was cut back by 5 bases and J by 8 bases. The CDR3 nucleotides read TGTGCCAGCAGTCCCAACAGGGGGATAGACACCATATATTTT. Translation: CASSPNRGIDTIYF.

V is TRBV6-5 and J is TRBJ1-2, with D possibly matching TRBD1 (6 bases). V lost 6 bases and J lost 6, with 11 bases in between. The CDR3 runs 12 residues. Germline values: CDR1 MNHEY, CDR2 SVGAGI. The CDR3 region has the DNA TGTGCCAGCAGGTCTGCAGGGGATGGCTACACCTTC. Translation gives CASRSAGDGYTF.

This sequence joins TRBV4-1 and TRBJ1-2; possibly TRBD1 for D (6 bases). This CDR3 has 15 amino acids. V lost 0 bases to trimming and J lost 2 bases, with 10 bases between them. CDR1 and CDR2 from the germline V gene are MGHRA and YSYEKL. Here the CDR3 reads CASSQDFGQNYGYTF. DNA for the CDR3: TGCGCCAGCAGCCAAGATTTTGGACAGAACTATGGCTACACCTTC.

This rearrangement joins TRBV4-3 to TRBJ2-7; 12 positions agree with TRBD2. CDR1 LGHNA and CDR2 YSLEER come from the germline V gene. V trimming: 3 bases; J trimming: 3 bases; junction bases outside the gene matches: 3. The CDR3 is 15 amino acids. CDR3 loop: CASSQETSGGYEQYF. The CDR3 DNA reads TGCGCCAGCAGCCAGGAGACTAGCGGGGGCTACGAGCAGTACTTC.

Details on this clone: Other nucleotide sequences from this sample produce the same CDR3. V gene TRBV19 combines with J gene TRBJ1-1; TRBD1 aligns across 10 bases. CDR3 length: 13 amino acids. Germline CDR1 and CDR2: LNHDA and SQIVND (reference sequence). The J segment lost 5 bases and the V segment lost 5 bases, leaving 2 bases of the junction unmatched. This CDR3 is CASSDRGRTEAFF. DNA for the CDR3: TGTGCCAGTAGTGACAGGGGGCGGACTGAAGCTTTCTTT.

The chain joins TRBV30 to TRBJ1-3; a possible D gene is TRBD1 (5 bases). This CDR3 comprises 14 residues. The V gene's germline CDR1 is GTSNPN and CDR2 SVGIG (reference sequence). V was trimmed by 4 bases and J by 4 bases, leaving 14 bases between them. The CDR3 spells CAWTHGGSGNTIYF. CDR3 nucleotide sequence: TGTGCCTGGACCCACGGGGGGTCGGGAAACACCATATATTTT. Based on the CDR3 plus reference TRBV30 and TRBJ1-3, the full variable domain is SQTIHQWPATLVQPVGSPLSLECTVEGTSNPNLYWYRQAAGRGLQLLFYSVGIGQISSEVPQNLSASRPQDRQFILSSKKLLLSDSGFYLCAWTHGGSGNTIYFGEGSWLTVV.

The chain links TRBV2 to TRBJ2-7, with TRBD2 matching 7 bases. The CDR3 extends over 17 amino acids. The trim removed 0 bases at V and 3 bases at J, leaving 11 bases unmatched. Germline V gives CDR1 SNHLY, CDR2 FYNNEI. The CDR3 loop is CASSEAQVGGVHYEQYV. The CDR3 nucleotides are TGTGCCAGCAGTGAAGCGCAAGTGGGGGGGGTACACTACGAGCAGTACGTC.

This sequence joins TRBV9 and TRBJ2-1; D is uncertain. Germline-derived CDR1 and CDR2 are SGDLS and YYNGEE. This CDR3 spans 13 amino acids. Trimming cost V 4 bases and J 0 bases, with 5 bases left between them. The CDR3, as DNA: TGTGCCAGCAGCCCCCGCTCCTACAATGAGCAGTTCTTC. This translates into CASSPRSYNEQFF.

Details on this clone: This sample also contains other DNA sequences that code for the same CDR3. The chain joins TRBV6-5 to TRBJ2-1, with TRBD2 matching 9 bases. The germline gives CDR1 MNHEY, CDR2 SVGAGI. J lost 3 bases, V lost 4 bases, and 4 bases had no gene match. The length of the CDR3 is 15 residues. CDR3 sequence: CASSLSGGSYNEQFF. The CDR3 bases are TGTGCCAGCAGTTTAAGCGGGGGGAGCTACAATGAGCAGTTCTTC.

This chain connects TRBV9 to TRBJ2-2, with 8 nucleotides matching TRBD1. There are 18 residues in the CDR3. The J segment lost 2 bases and the V segment lost 1 base, leaving 10 bases of the junction unmatched. The V gene's germline CDR1 is SGDLS and CDR2 YYNGEE. The CDR3 nucleotides read TGTGCCAGCAGCGTACCCAAAACCGGGACAGGAAACACCGGGGAGCTGTTTTTT. Its translation is CASSVPKTGTGNTGELFF.

This sequence joins TRBV18 and TRBJ1-5; 7 nucleotides line up with TRBD1. Trimming cost V 2 bases and J 3 bases; bases outside gene matches: 4. Looked up from germline, CDR1 is KGHSH and CDR2 is LQKENI. This CDR3 contains 15 residues. The CDR3 is CASSPDRVNNQPQHF. In DNA, the CDR3 is TGTGCCAGCTCACCAGACAGGGTAAACAATCAGCCCCAGCATTTT. Full variable domain (missing parts from reference TRBV18 and TRBJ1-5): NAGVMQNPRHLVRRRGQEARLRCSPMKGHSHVYWYRQLPEEGLKFMVYLQKENIIDESGMPKERFSAEFPKEGPSILRIQQVVRGDSAAYFCASSPDRVNNQPQHFGDGTRLSIL.

The V call is TRBV7-9, the J call TRBJ1-4; D not certain. The CDR3 consists of 14 residues. The germline V gene encodes CDR1 SEHNR and CDR2 FQNEAQ (reference sequence). Trimming removed 2 bases at V and 8 bases at J, with 12 bases between. The CDR3 protein is CASSLFGVNEKLFF. The CDR3, as DNA: TGTGCCAGCAGCTTATTCGGGGTGAACGAAAAACTGTTTTTT.

The rearrangement joins TRBV7-9 to TRBJ2-7, with 7 bases aligning to TRBD1. Germline assignment: CDR1 SEHNR and CDR2 FQNEAQ (reference sequence). CDR3 length: 16 residues. Trimming removed 3 bases from V and 2 bases from J; junction bases left unmatched: 10. CDR3 sequence reads: CASSFYGDSRTYEQYV. The CDR3 DNA follows: TGTGCCAGCAGCTTTTACGGGGACAGCCGAACCTACGAGCAGTACGTC.

The V gene is TRBV5-5, the J gene TRBJ2-1; D remains ambiguous. CDR3 length: 11 residues. The V end lost 1 base, the J end lost 7 bases, and 3 bases lay between the germline ends. CDR1 SGHKS and CDR2 YYEKEE come from the germline V gene (reference sequence). The CDR3 sequence: CASSLRNEQFF. In DNA form, the CDR3 reads TGTGCCAGCAGCTTGCGTAATGAGCAGTTCTTC.

The rearrangement uses TRBV6-5 and TRBJ1-1; D remains ambiguous. Germline V lookup: CDR1 MNHEY, CDR2 SVGAGI. V lost 7 bases, J lost 0 bases, and 15 bases lay in between. The CDR3 length is 15 residues. The CDR3 DNA reads as TGTGCCAGCAACCATAACCCAAACATGAACACTGAAGCTTTCTTT. It translates to CASNHNPNMNTEAFF.

The chain has TRBV18 and TRBJ2-5, with 12 positions matching TRBD1. The CDR3 totals 16 residues. Trimming cost V 3 bases and J 3 bases; bases outside gene matches: 5. Germline lookup yields CDR1 KGHSH and CDR2 LQKENI. The CDR3 spells CASSPAGTGGEETQYF. The CDR3 bases are TGTGCCAGCTCACCGGCCGGGACAGGGGGCGAAGAGACCCAGTACTTC.

The chain combines TRBV28 with TRBJ2-6; D unresolved. The V end lost 8 bases, the J end lost 2 bases, and 19 bases lay between the germline ends. The length of the CDR3 is 17 residues. The germline gives CDR1 MDHEN, CDR2 SYDVKM. The CDR3, as DNA: TGTGCCAGCGTCGGGTGGCACAAAAATGCTGGGGCCAACGTCCTGACTTTC. It is translated as CASVGWHKNAGANVLTF.

The chain links TRBV18 to TRBJ2-1, with D maybe TRBD1 (5 bases). The CDR3 covers 14 residues. From germline, CDR1 is KGHSH and CDR2 LQKENI. The V gene lost 2 bases and the J gene lost 5 bases, with 10 bases spanning the gap. The CDR3 nucleotides are TGTGCCAGCTCACCATACGTAGGGGACAATGAGCAGTTCTTC. Residues: CASSPYVGDNEQFF.

V and J are TRBV7-8 and TRBJ1-2, with 12 nucleotides matching TRBD1. The CDR3 is 15 residues long. Trimming removed 3 bases from V and 8 bases from J; junction bases left unmatched: 7. Germline V gene data show CDR1 as SGHVS and CDR2 as FQNEAQ. CDR3 residues: CASSLPGQGALGYTF. DNA of the CDR3: TGTGCCAGCAGCTTGCCGGGACAGGGGGCGTTGGGCTACACCTTC.